This T cell receptor (beta chain) originates from a study of T cells after yellow fever vaccination. Germline-derived CDR1 and CDR2 are SQVTM and ANQGSEA. The J segment lost 5 bases and the V segment lost 4 bases, leaving 3 bases of the junction unmatched. This CDR3 comprises 14 residues. The 5'RACE template-switching step produced TCR cDNA and added a universal primer site and UMIs. TCRdb re-derived calls from the 5' RACE reads in MiXCR, one entry per CDR3 protein. The table shows under 550,000 distinct CDR3 sequences, with roughly a fifth occurring only once. There are a few counts of this clonotype.

Sample: PBMCs, taken approximately 22 days after the first yellow fever vaccination. The rearrangement uses TRBV29-1 and TRBJ2-1; 12 nucleotides agree with TRBD2. The receptor was derived from a man between 18 and 35 years old who received the YFV17D yellow fever vaccine. In DNA form, the CDR3 reads TGCAGCGTTGGGGGACTAGCGGGTCACAATGAGCAGTTCTTC. This translates into CSVGGLAGHNEQFF.